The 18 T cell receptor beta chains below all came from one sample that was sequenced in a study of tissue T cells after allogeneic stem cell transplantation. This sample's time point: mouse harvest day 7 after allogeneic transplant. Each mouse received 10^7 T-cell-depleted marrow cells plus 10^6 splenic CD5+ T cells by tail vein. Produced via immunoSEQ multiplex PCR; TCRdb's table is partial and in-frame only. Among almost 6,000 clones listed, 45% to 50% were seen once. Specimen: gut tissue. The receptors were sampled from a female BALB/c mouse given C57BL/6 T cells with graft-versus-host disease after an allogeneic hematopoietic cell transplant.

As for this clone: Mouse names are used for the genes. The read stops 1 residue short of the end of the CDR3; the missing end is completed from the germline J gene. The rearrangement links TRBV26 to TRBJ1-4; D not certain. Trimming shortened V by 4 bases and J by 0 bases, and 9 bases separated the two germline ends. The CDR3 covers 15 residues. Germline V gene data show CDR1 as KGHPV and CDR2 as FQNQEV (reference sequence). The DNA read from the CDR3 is TGTGCCAGCAGTCCGACAAAATTTTCCAACGAAAGATTATTT. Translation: CASSPTKFSNERLF. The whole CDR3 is CASSPTKFSNERLFF.

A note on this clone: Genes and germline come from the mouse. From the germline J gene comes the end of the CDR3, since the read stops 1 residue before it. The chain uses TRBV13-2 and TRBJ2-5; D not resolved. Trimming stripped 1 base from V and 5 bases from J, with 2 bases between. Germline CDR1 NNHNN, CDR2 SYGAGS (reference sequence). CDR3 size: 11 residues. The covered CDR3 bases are TGTGCCAGCGGTGATCGAGACACCCAGTAC. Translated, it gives CASGDRDTQY. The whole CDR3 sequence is CASGDRDTQYF.

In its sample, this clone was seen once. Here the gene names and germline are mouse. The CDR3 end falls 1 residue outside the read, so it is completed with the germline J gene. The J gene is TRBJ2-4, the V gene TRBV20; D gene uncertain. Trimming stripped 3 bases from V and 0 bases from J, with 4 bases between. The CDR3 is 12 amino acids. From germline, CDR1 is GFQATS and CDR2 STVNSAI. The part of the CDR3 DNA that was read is TGTGGTGCTAGAAATAGTCAAAACACCTTGTAC. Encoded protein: CGARNSQNTLY. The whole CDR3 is CGARNSQNTLYF.

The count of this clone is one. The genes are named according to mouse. Here the CDR3 reads CASGDRGSGNTLYF. Incomplete CDR3 DNA: TGTGCCAGCGGTGATAGGGGTTCTGGAAATACGCTCTAT. The chain couples TRBV13-2 to TRBJ1-3; tentatively, D is TRBD1 (5 bases). The read comes to an end 1 residue before the CDR3 does, leaving the germline J gene to fill in the end. Germline loops: CDR1 NNHNN, CDR2 SYGAGS (reference sequence). The CDR3 covers 14 residues. The V end was cut by 1 base, the J end by 0 bases, with 5 bases between.

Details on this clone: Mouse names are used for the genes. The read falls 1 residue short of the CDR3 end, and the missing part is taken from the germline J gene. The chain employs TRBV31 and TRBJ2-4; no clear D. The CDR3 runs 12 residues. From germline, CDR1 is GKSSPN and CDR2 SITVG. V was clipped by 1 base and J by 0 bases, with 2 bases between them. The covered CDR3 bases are TGTGCCTGGAGTCGTAGTCAAAACACCTTGTAC. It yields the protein CAWSRSQNTLY. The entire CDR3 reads CAWSRSQNTLYF.

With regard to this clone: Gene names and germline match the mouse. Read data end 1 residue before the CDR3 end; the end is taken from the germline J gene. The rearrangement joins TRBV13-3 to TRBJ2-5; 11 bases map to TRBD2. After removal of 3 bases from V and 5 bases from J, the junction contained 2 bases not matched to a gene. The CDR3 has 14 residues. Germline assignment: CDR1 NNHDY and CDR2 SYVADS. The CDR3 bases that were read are TGTGCCAGCAGTGGACTGGGGGGGTTAGACACCCAGTAC. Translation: CASSGLGGLDTQY. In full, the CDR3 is CASSGLGGLDTQYF. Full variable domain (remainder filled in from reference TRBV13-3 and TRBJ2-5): EAAVTQSPRSKVAVTGGKVTLSCHQTNNHDYMYWYRQDTGHGLRLIHYSYVADSTEKGDIPDGYKASRPSQENFSLILELASLSQTAVYFCASSGLGGLDTQYFGPGTRLLVL.

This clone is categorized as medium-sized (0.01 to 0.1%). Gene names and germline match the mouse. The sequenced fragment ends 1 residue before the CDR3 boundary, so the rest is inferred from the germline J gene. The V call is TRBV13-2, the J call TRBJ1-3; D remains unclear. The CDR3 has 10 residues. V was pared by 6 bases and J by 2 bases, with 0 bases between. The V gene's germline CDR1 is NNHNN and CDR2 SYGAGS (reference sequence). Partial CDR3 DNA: TGTGCCAGCGCTGGAAATACGCTCTAT. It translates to CASAGNTLY. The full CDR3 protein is CASAGNTLYF.

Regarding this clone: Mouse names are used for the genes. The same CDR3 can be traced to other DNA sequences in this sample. The CDR3 bases that were read are TGTGCCAGCAGCCTGGGACAGAAAGACACCCAGTAC. Translated: CASSLGQKDTQY. The complete CDR3 reads CASSLGQKDTQYF. V gene TRBV26 combines with J gene TRBJ2-5; 7 bases line up with TRBD1. The read gets to within 1 residue of the CDR3 end, and the germline J gene fills in the rest. The germline V gene has CDR1 KGHPV and CDR2 FQNQEV (reference sequence). J was trimmed by 4 bases and V by 6 bases; bases with no gene match: 4. This CDR3 comprises 13 residues.

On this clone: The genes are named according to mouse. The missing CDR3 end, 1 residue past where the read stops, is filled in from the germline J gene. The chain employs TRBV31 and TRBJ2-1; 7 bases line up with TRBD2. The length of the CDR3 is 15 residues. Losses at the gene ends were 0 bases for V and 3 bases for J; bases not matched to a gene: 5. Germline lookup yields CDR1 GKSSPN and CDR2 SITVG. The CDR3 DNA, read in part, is TGTGCCTGGAGTCTAGCTGGGGGAATCTATGCTGAGCAGTTC. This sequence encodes CAWSLAGGIYAEQF. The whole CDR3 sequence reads CAWSLAGGIYAEQFF.

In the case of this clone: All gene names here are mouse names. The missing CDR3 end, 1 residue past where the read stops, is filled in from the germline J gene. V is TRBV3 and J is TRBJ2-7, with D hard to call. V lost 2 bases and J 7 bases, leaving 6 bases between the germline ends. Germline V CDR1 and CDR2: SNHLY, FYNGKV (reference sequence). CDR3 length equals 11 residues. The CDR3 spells CASSLRGEQYF. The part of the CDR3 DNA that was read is TGTGCCAGCAGCTTACGGGGAGAACAGTAC.

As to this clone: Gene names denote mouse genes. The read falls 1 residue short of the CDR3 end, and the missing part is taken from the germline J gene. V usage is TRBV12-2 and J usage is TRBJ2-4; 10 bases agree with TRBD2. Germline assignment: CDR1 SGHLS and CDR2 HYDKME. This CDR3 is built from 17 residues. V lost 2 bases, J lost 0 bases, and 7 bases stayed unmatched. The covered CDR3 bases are TGTGCCAGCTCTCCCGACTGGGGGGACCCTAGTCAAAACACCTTGTAC. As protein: CASSPDWGDPSQNTLY. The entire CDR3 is CASSPDWGDPSQNTLYF.

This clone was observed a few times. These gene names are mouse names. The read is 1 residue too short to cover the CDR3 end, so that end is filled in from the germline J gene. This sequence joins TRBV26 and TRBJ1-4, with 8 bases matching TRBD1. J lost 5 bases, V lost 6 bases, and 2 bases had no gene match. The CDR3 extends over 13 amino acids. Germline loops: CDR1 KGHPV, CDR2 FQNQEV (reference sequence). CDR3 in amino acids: CASSRQGNERLFF. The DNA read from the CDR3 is TGTGCCAGCAGCCGACAGGGGAACGAAAGATTATTT.

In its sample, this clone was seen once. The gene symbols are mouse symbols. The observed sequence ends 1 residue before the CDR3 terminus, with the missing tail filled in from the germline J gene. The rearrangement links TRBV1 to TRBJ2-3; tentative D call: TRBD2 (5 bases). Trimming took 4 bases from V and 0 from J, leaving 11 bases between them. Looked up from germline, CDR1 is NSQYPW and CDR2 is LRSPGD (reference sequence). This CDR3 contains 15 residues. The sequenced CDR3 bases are TGCACCTGCAGTGAGGCTGGGTCTAGTGCAGAAACGCTGTAT. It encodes CTCSEAGSSAETLY. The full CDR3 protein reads CTCSEAGSSAETLYF.

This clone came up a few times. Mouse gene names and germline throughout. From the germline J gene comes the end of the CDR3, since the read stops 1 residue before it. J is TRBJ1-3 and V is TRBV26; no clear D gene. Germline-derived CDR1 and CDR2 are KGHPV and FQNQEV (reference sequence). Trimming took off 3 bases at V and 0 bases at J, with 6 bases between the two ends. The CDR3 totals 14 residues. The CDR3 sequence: CASSLGDSGNTLYF. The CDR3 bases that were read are TGTGCCAGCAGTCTAGGAGATTCTGGAAATACGCTCTAT.

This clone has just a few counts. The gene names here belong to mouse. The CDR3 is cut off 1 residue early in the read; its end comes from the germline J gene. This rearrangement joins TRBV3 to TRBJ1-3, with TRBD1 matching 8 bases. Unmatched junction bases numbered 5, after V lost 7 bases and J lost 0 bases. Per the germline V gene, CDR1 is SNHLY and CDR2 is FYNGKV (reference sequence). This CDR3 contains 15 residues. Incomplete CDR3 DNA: TGTGCCAGCAAGACAGGGGCGAATTCTGGAAATACGCTCTAT. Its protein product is CASKTGANSGNTLY. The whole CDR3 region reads CASKTGANSGNTLYF.

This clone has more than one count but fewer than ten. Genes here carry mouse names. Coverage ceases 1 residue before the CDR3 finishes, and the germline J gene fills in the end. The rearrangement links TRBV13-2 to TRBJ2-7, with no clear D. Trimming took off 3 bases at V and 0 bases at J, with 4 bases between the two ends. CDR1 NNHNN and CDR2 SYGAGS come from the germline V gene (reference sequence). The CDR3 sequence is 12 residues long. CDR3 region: CASGGDSYEQYF. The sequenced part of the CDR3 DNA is TGTGCCAGCGGTGGGGACTCCTATGAACAGTAC.

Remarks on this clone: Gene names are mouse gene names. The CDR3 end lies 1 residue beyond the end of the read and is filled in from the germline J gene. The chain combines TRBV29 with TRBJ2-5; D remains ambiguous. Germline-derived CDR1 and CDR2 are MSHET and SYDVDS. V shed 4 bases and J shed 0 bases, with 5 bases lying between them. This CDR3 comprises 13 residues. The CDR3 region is CASSWFNQDTQYF. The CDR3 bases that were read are TGTGCTAGCAGTTGGTTTAACCAAGACACCCAGTAC.

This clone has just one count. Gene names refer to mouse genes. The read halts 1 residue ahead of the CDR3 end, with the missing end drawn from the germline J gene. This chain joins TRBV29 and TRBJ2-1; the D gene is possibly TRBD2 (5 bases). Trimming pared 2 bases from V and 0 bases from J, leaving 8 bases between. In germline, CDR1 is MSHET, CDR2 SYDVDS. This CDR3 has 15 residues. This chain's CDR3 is CASSLLGPNYAEQFF. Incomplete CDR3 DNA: TGTGCTAGCAGTTTACTGGGCCCTAACTATGCTGAGCAGTTC.